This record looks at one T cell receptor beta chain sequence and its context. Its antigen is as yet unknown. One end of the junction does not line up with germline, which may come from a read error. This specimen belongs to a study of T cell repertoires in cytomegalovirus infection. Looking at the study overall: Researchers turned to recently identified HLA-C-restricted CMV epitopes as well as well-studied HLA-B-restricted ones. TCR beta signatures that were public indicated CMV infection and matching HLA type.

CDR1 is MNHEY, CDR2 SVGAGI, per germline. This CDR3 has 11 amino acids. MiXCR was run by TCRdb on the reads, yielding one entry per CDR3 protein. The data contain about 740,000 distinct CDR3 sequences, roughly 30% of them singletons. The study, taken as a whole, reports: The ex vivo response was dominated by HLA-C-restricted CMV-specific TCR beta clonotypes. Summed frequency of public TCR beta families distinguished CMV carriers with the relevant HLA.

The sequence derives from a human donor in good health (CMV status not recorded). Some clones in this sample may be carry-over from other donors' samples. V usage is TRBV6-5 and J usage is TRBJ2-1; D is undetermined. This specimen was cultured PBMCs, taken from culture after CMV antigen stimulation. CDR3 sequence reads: CARSSSYEQFF. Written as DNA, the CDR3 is TGTGCCCGCAGTTCTTCCTATGAGCAGTTCTTC.